This T cell receptor (beta chain) was recorded in a study of regulatory T cells in long-lasting Graves disease. Overall study findings and caveats: Patients whose Graves' disease persisted exhibited lower TCR diversity than those newly diagnosed. Whereas nearly 1,000 public clonotypes were shared by new patients, persistent patients shared more, at under 3,000.

This clonotype was counted only a few times. Antigen unknown. The germline CDR1 and CDR2 sequences are MNHEY and SMNVEV (reference sequence). Deletions cut 2 bases from V and 2 bases from J, with 10 bases between. The CDR3 spans 15 residues. Investigators prepared the TCR beta libraries by applying iRepertoire HTBI primers and Arm-PCR of CDR3 regions. The authors' processing: From all samples, identification returned 12 to 15 TRBJ and roughly 65 TRBV segments. TCRdb recomputed calls from the multiplex PCR reads with MiXCR, one row per CDR3 protein. The V and J calls were determined by TCRdb, not by the authors. The sample contains 500,000 to 800,000 distinct CDR3 sequences, about 30% of which appear only once. Time point denoted: persistent/refractory GD, antithyroid drugs over 5 years with positive TRAb. PBMC-extracted RNA yielded the TCR library.

This clonotype was sampled from a female donor with Graves disease. This chain links TRBV27 with TRBJ1-5; D is unresolved. The sequenced sample was peripheral blood mononuclear cells (PBMCs), obtained when the disease was refractory, from a patient treated with antithyroid drugs. The CDR3 loop reads CASSLRRYGNQPQHF. CDR3 coding DNA: TGTGCCAGCAGTTTACGCAGGTATGGCAATCAGCCCCAGCATTTT.